This is a list of T cell receptor beta chains from one sample in a study of blood T cell repertoires in COVID-19. Measured with immunoSEQ multiplex PCR; TCRdb has only the in-frame clones, and not every one. The top ten hold about 35% of the sample, which has 80,000 or so clones, approximately 78% seen once. Sequenced sample: peripheral blood. Every receptor here comes from a woman between 70 and 85 years old with acute or convalescent COVID-19. Both conserved end residues are part of each CDR3. Fields, in order: V gene, CDR3 length, clone size, CDR3 protein. Size values are once, few and many counts, or a class for expanded clones, and some rows have none.

v_gene: TRBV7-3; len: 15; abundance: .; CDR3aa: CASSFAPGGADTQYF
v_gene: TRBV28; len: 14; abundance: .; CDR3aa: CASRPGQMNTEAFF
v_gene: TRBV5-8; len: 19; abundance: .; CDR3aa: CASSLFGGRAPSVNNEQFF
v_gene: TRBV12-3/TRBV12-4; len: 13; abundance: .; CDR3aa: CATGGNHTDTQYF
v_gene: TRBV19; len: 16; abundance: few; CDR3aa: CASRPGQASGGGELFF
v_gene: TRBV18; len: 16; abundance: once; CDR3aa: CASSDGTARSTQPQHF
v_gene: TRBV10-2; len: 16; abundance: few; CDR3aa: CASSGVLAENEETQYF
v_gene: TRBV7-2; len: 18; abundance: once; CDR3aa: CASSPTQAGGPFINTQYF
v_gene: TRBV6-5; len: 13; abundance: .; CDR3aa: CASREGLDSPLHF
v_gene: TRBV24-1; len: 13; abundance: .; CDR3aa: CATSGQEPYEQYF
v_gene: TRBV6-2/TRBV6-3; len: 16; abundance: .; CDR3aa: CASSPAPGGANYGYTF
v_gene: TRBV24-1; len: 13; abundance: .; CDR3aa: CATSDPDRVKQFF
v_gene: TRBV5-6; len: 17; abundance: .; CDR3aa: CASSSLTSGRNTGELFF